The entry below describes one T cell receptor beta chain. Its specificity is unknown. Profiling relied on immunoSEQ multiplex PCR, and the TCRdb table lists in-frame clones only, not all of them. The sample consists of over 250,000 clones, roughly 87% of them appearing once. The sample originates from a study of cytomegalovirus exposure and HLA in healthy donors. Study-level information: The 120 validation repertoires matched the roughly 700 first-cohort repertoires in platform, a later analysis reported.

Study outcomes and limitations: Whilst most TCR sequences proved rare, a subset of public TCRs occurred across many donors. Altogether, 160 or so TCR beta chains were recorded as cytomegalovirus-associated. The finding came from a later analysis; first-cohort TCR clusters tended to co-occur in the roughly 120 validation repertoires.

CDR3 length equals 15 residues. The V gene end was trimmed by 0 bases and the J gene end by 1 base; junction bases not matched to a gene: 0. Germline V gene data show CDR1 as SGHVS and CDR2 as FQNEAQ. The sequenced sample was PBMCs. This clonotype originated in a woman aged 30 to 39 in good health and CMV-seropositive. The V and J genes are TRBV7-8 and TRBJ1-5; 7 bases map to TRBD1. The CDR3 DNA is TGTGCCAGCAGCTTAGCAGGGGGCAGCAATCAGCCCCAGCATTTT. Amino acid sequence: CASSLAGGSNQPQHF.